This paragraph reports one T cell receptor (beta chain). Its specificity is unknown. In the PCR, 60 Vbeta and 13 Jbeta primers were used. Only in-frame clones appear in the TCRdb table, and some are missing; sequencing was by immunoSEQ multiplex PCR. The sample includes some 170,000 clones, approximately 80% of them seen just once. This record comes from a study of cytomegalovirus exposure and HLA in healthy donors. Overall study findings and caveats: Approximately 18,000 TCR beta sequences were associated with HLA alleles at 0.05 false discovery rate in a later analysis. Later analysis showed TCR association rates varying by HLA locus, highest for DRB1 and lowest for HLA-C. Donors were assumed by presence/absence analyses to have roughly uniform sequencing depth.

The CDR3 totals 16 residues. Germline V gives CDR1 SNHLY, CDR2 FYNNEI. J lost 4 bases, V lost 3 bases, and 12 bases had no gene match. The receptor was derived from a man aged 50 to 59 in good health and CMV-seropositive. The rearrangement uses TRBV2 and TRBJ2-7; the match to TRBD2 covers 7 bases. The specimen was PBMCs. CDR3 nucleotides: TGTGCCAGCAGTGACCAGGCGGGAGTAGGGAAATACGAGCAGTACTTC. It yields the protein CASSDQAGVGKYEQYF.